The present TCR beta chain was sequenced within a study of post-analysis software for immune sequencing data. The study's findings and limits: Higher frequency in patients than in controls was seen for about five TRBV segments, with TRBV5-6, TRBV5-1 and TRBV20-1 among them. Controls had significantly higher normalized Chao1 diversity than multiple sclerosis patients.

Prepared TCR beta cDNA libraries contained unique molecular identifiers. Yield was roughly 0.5 million cDNA molecules from 1 to 10 million T cells. TCRdb independently ran MiXCR on the PCR reads; one entry per CDR3 protein. Seen here are about 540,000 distinct CDR3 sequences, less than 40% observed once, and the top ten hold approximately 6%. This clonotype appeared a few times. No antigen is known for it. The junction had 8 bases not matched to a gene; V was cut back by 5 bases and J by 4 bases. The CDR3 sequence is 13 residues long. CDR1 DFQATT and CDR2 SNEGSKA come from the germline V gene (reference sequence).

The sequence derives from a girl under 18 with multiple sclerosis. Sample: blood. The rearrangement links TRBV20-1 to TRBJ2-7; TRBD1 agrees at 7 bases. The CDR3 is CSAPLGQLYEQYF. In DNA form, the CDR3 reads TGCAGTGCTCCGCTGGGACAGCTATACGAGCAGTACTTC.